This entry lists 28 T cell receptor beta chains sequenced from one sample in a study of T cells in Graves' hyperthyroidism and ophthalmopathy. Using RNA transcripts as the source, TCR beta CDR3 regions were amplified. First-round RT-PCR targeting the TCR CDR3 was performed with the HTBI primer set. Each CDR3 protein is one row after TCRdb ran MiXCR on the multiplex PCR reads. Seen here are some 180,000 distinct CDR3 sequences, 17% observed once, and the top ten hold roughly 50%. Sequences were obtained from blood. The receptor set was obtained from a woman aged 45-65 years with Graves' hyperthyroidism.

This rearrangement joins TRBV2 to TRBJ1-5, with D tentatively TRBD1 (5 bases). Germline CDR1 and CDR2: SNHLY and FYNNEI. V was clipped by 0 bases and J by 2 bases, with 8 bases between them. CDR3 size: 15 residues. This CDR3 is CASSEARVGNQPQHF. CDR3 nucleotides: TGTGCCAGCAGTGAAGCCAGGGTGGGCAATCAGCCCCAGCATTTT.

The chain couples TRBV19 to TRBJ1-1, with D possibly being TRBD1 (6 bases). The V gene's germline CDR1 is LNHDA and CDR2 SQIVND (reference sequence). Trimming removed 9 bases at V and 3 bases at J, with 26 bases between. The length of the CDR3 is 17 residues. Here the CDR3 reads CASRLSGGPGGDTEAFF. CDR3 bases: TGTGCCAGCCGGCTCTCCGGGGGGCCCGGAGGGGACACTGAAGCTTTCTTT.

This clonotype was seen many times. V and J are TRBV15 and TRBJ2-7, with TRBD2 matching over 9 bases. Per the germline V gene, CDR1 is LNHNV and CDR2 is YYDKDF (reference sequence). The CDR3 has 18 amino acids. The junction had 14 bases not matched to a gene; V was cut back by 5 bases and J by 0 bases. CDR3 nucleotide sequence: TGTGCCACCAGCTCGGTTGCCGGACTAGCGCGTAGCTCCTACGAGCAGTACTTC. Translation: CATSSVAGLARSSYEQYF.

This clonotype was counted ten times or more. The CDR3 region is CASARDTDTQYF. For the CDR3, the DNA is TGTGCCAGCGCAAGGGACACAGATACGCAGTATTTT. The V and J genes are TRBV12-3 or TRBV12-4 and TRBJ2-3; D is uncertain. The CDR3 is made up of 12 amino acids. Between the trimmed V and J ends, which lost 8 bases and 2 bases, there was a span of 8 bases.

J is TRBJ2-2 and V is TRBV14; the D gene is possibly TRBD1 (5 bases). The V and J ends lost 3 bases and 1 base respectively, with 9 bases between them. Germline assignment: CDR1 SGHDN and CDR2 FVKESK. This CDR3 is 15 amino acids long. CDR3 protein: CASSQLDRNTGELFF. CDR3 nucleotide sequence: TGTGCCAGCAGCCAGTTAGACAGGAACACCGGGGAGCTGTTTTTT.

V gene TRBV6-4 combines with J gene TRBJ1-2; D is perhaps TRBD1 (5 bases). In germline, CDR1 is MRHNA, CDR2 SNTAGT. The CDR3 consists of 14 residues. The V and J ends lost 2 bases and 8 bases respectively, with 15 bases between them. The CDR3 is CASSDTGHKGGYTF. The CDR3 nucleotides are TGTGCCAGCAGTGACACTGGACACAAGGGGGGCTACACCTTC.

For the CDR3, the DNA is TGTGCCAGTAGTATTGCAAGAGGGGAGCTGTTTTTT. Protein: CASSIARGELFF. This chain uses TRBV19 with TRBJ2-2; no reliable D call. The germline V and J ends were trimmed by 3 bases and 8 bases, with 7 bases remaining between them. CDR3 length: 12 amino acids. Germline V gene data show CDR1 as LNHDA and CDR2 as SQIVND (reference sequence).

In this sample, this clonotype turned up many times. The CDR3 DNA is TGTGCCAGCAGCCTCCGGGACGTCAGGAACTATGGCTACACCTTC. Its translation: CASSLRDVRNYGYTF. V gene TRBV3-1 combines with J gene TRBJ1-2; TRBD1 might be the D (5 bases). The length of the CDR3 is 15 residues. V lost 4 bases and J 2 bases, leaving 14 bases between the germline ends. CDR1 and CDR2 from the germline V gene are LGHDT and YNNKEL (reference sequence).

There are many counts of this clonotype. The chain recombines TRBV27 with TRBJ1-2, with D unresolved. The germline CDR1 and CDR2 sequences are MNHEY and SMNVEV (reference sequence). The CDR3 loop spans 14 amino acids. Trimming removed 7 bases at V and 0 bases at J, with 12 bases between. Here the CDR3 DNA reads TGTGCCAGCACATCCCTCGGGGCTAACTATGGCTACACCTTC. Its translation: CASTSLGANYGYTF.

As for this clonotype: It may be a read error: a sequence one base away is much more abundant. The V gene is TRBV10-3, the J gene TRBJ2-1; no clear D. The DNA matches TRBJ2-7 better at its end, which makes the J call doubtful. Germline CDR1 reads ENHRY; CDR2 reads SYGVKD. The CDR3 length is 13 residues. CDR3 amino acids: CAISGLSDNEQYF. The CDR3 DNA sequence: TGTGCCATCAGTGGGCTCTCCGACAATGAGCAGTACTTC.

This clonotype was recorded many times. The gene calls are TRBV11-3 and TRBJ2-3; D not certain. The ends were cut back, 5 bases at V and 4 bases at J, with 16 bases in the middle. The CDR3 extends over 15 amino acids. CDR1 and CDR2 from the germline V gene are SGHNT and YENEEA. CDR3 sequence: CASSPSSVVADTQYF. Here the CDR3 DNA reads TGTGCCAGCAGCCCTTCATCGGTCGTCGCAGATACGCAGTATTTT.

At least ten counts were recorded for this clonotype. Here the CDR3 DNA reads TGTGCCAGCAGCCTCGGGATCCAGCAATCCACAGATACGCAGTATTTT. Translating gives CASSLGIQQSTDTQYF. The chain couples TRBV7-8 to TRBJ2-3, with a tentative D call TRBD2 (5 bases). Trimming cost V 5 bases and J 2 bases, with 17 bases left between them. The CDR3 has 16 amino acids. Germline V lookup: CDR1 SGHVS, CDR2 FQNEAQ.

This chain links TRBV7-9 with TRBJ2-7; 10 nucleotides agree with TRBD1. The germline V gene encodes CDR1 SEHNR and CDR2 FQNEAQ (reference sequence). CDR3 length equals 15 residues. V trimming: 5 bases; J trimming: 6 bases; junction bases outside the gene matches: 10. The CDR3 reads CASSPGTGEVLEQYF. CDR3 DNA: TGTGCCAGCAGCCCCGGGACAGGGGAAGTTCTCGAGCAGTACTTC.

The rearrangement joins TRBV19 to TRBJ2-7, with a possible D match to TRBD2 (6 bases). Trimming pared 2 bases from V and 4 bases from J, leaving 18 bases between. Germline V CDR1 and CDR2: LNHDA, SQIVND (reference sequence). The CDR3 is made up of 16 amino acids. CDR3 in DNA: TGTGCCAGTAGTATATCGGCGGGGAATGCCAATTACGAGCAGTACTTC. This translates into CASSISAGNANYEQYF.

At least ten counts were recorded for this clonotype. This sequence joins TRBV10-3 and TRBJ2-1; the D is unclear. V dropped 7 bases and J dropped 3 bases, with 16 bases sitting between them. This CDR3 comprises 15 residues. Per the germline V gene, CDR1 is ENHRY and CDR2 is SYGVKD. The DNA of the CDR3 is TGTGCCATCAACCAGTGGTGGGGTTACTACAATGAGCAGTTCTTC. It translates to CAINQWWGYYNEQFF.

The CDR3 DNA sequence: TGTGCCTGGAGTTCGGGACGAGCCACTCAGTACTTC. Translated: CAWSSGRATQYF. This sequence joins TRBV30 and TRBJ2-4; either TRBD1 or TRBD2 may supply D (5 bases each). Trimming stripped 2 bases from V and 12 bases from J, with 14 bases between. Germline values: CDR1 GTSNPN, CDR2 SVGIG (reference sequence). CDR3 length: 12 amino acids.

This clonotype was observed at least ten times. The chain links TRBV5-1 to TRBJ2-7; D is perhaps TRBD2 (5 bases). Germline loops: CDR1 SGHRS, CDR2 YFSETQ. This CDR3 has 11 amino acids. With 5 bases removed from V and 4 bases from J, the gap between germline ends came to 7 bases. The CDR3 spells CASRSGYEQYF. CDR3 DNA sequence: TGCGCCAGCAGGTCGGGGTACGAGCAGTACTTC.

This clonotype appeared a few times. The chain joins TRBV30 to TRBJ1-4, with a possible D match to TRBD1 (5 bases). V shed 7 bases and J shed 7 bases, with 16 bases lying between them. Germline loops: CDR1 GTSNPN, CDR2 SVGIG (reference sequence). The CDR3 is 13 amino acids. The chain's CDR3 is CASHRDGFEKLFF. DNA for the CDR3: TGTGCCTCCCACCGGGACGGATTTGAAAAACTGTTTTTT. The full variable domain, its missing parts supplied by reference TRBV30 and TRBJ1-4, is SQTIHQWPATLVQPVGSPLSLECTVEGTSNPNLYWYRQAAGRGLQLLFYSVGIGQISSEVPQNLSASRPQDRQFILSSKKLLLSDSGFYLCASHRDGFEKLFFGSGTQLSVL.

This clonotype was observed many times. The chain carries TRBV2 and TRBJ1-2; TRBD1 aligns across 8 bases. This CDR3 is 14 amino acids long. J gave up 4 bases and V 5 bases, and 6 bases lay outside the gene matches. Germline-derived CDR1 and CDR2 are SNHLY and FYNNEI. The CDR3 coding sequence is TGTGCCAGCAGTTCTACAGGGGGTAGCTATGGCTACACCTTC. Residues: CASSSTGGSYGYTF.

This clonotype was counted many times. The V and J genes are TRBV6-2 or TRBV6-3 and TRBJ2-7; 7 bases line up with TRBD2. Germline lookup yields CDR1 MNHEY and CDR2 SVGEGT. This CDR3 is 14 amino acids long. V was pared by 9 bases and J by 1 base, with 9 bases of the junction left unmatched. CDR3 nucleotides: TGTGCCAGTCAACCAAGCGGGATATCCTACGAGCAGTACTTC. The encoded protein is CASQPSGISYEQYF.

This clonotype was picked up a small number of times. This chain joins TRBV5-1 and TRBJ2-1; 13 bases agree with TRBD2. Germline CDR1 and CDR2: SGHRS and YFSETQ. The ends lost 7 bases at V and 10 bases at J; junction bases unmatched: 8. This CDR3 contains 14 residues. For the CDR3, the DNA is TGCGCCAGCTTTCGGACTAGCGGGAGTAAGGAGCAGTTCTTC. Translated: CASFRTSGSKEQFF. The variable domain in full, completed from reference TRBV5-1 and TRBJ2-1, reads KAGVTQTPRYLIKTRGQQVTLSCSPISGHRSVSWYQQTPGQGLQFLFEYFSETQRNKGNFPGRFSGRQFSNSRSEMNVSTLELGDSALYLCASFRTSGSKEQFFGPGTRLTVL.

V and J are TRBV29-1 and TRBJ2-5; 9 positions match TRBD1. Germline V gene lookup returns CDR1 SQVTM and CDR2 ANQGSEA. V trimming: 4 bases; J trimming: 2 bases; junction bases outside the gene matches: 11. This CDR3 is built from 16 residues. CDR3 sequence: CSVVIFRDREQETQYF. The CDR3 DNA follows: TGCAGCGTTGTAATCTTCCGGGACAGGGAACAAGAGACCCAGTACTTC.

In its sample, this clonotype was seen many times. At one end the junction does not follow the germline gene, possibly because of a read error. This sequence joins TRBV2 and TRBJ2-1; 9 bases are a match to TRBD2. The germline V gene encodes CDR1 SNHLY and CDR2 FYNNEI. The CDR3 spans 15 residues. The CDR3 DNA reads as TGTGCCACGGTTATGGCTAGCGGGGCCGGCGGGGAGCAGCTCTTC. It codes for CATVMASGAGGEQLF. The variable domain in full, with the rest retrieved from reference TRBV2 and TRBJ2-1, is EPEVTQTPSHQVTQMGQEVILRCVPISNHLYFYWYRQILGQKVEFLVSFYNNEISEKSEIFDDQFSVERPDGSNFTLKIRSTKLEDSAMYFCATVMASGAGGEQLFGPGTRLTVL.

Concerning this clonotype: It may be a read error: a sequence one base away is much more abundant. This chain joins TRBV28 and TRBJ1-5; D gene unclear. Per the germline V gene, CDR1 is MDHEN and CDR2 is SYDVKM. Trimming shortened V by 2 bases and J by 9 bases, and 14 bases separated the two germline ends. The CDR3 covers 14 residues. The DNA for the CDR3 is TGTGCCAGCAGTTTAGCGGCCGGAGTACGGCCCCAGCATTTT. It specifies CASSLAAGVRPQHF.

This clonotype occurred many times. This sequence joins TRBV7-8 and TRBJ1-1, with unresolved D. V was clipped by 2 bases and J by 8 bases, with 15 bases between them. The CDR3 is 14 residues long. The germline CDR1 and CDR2 sequences are SGHVS and FQNEAQ. CDR3 sequence (DNA): TGTGCCAGCAGCTTATTCCCTAAAGTGGAAGAAGCTTTCTTT. Amino acids: CASSLFPKVEEAFF.

V gene TRBV20-1 combines with J gene TRBJ1-2; no firm D call. Germline-derived CDR1 and CDR2 are DFQATT and SNEGSKA (reference sequence). The CDR3 length is 13 residues. Deletions cut 4 bases from V and 5 bases from J, with 14 bases between. The CDR3 DNA is TGCAGTGCTAACGGGCCGGAAAATTATGGCTACACCTTC. Protein sequence: CSANGPENYGYTF.

V usage is TRBV20-1 and J usage is TRBJ2-5; 10 bases agree with TRBD2. TRBJ2-1 matches the DNA end more closely, so the J call is doubtful. The CDR3 has 16 residues. The V gene's germline CDR1 is DFQATT and CDR2 SNEGSKA (reference sequence). CDR3 sequence: CSARVWLAGDEETQFF. As DNA, the CDR3 is TGCAGTGCTAGAGTTTGGCTAGCGGGGGATGAGGAGACCCAGTTCTTC.

This clonotype was detected ten times or more. The J gene is TRBJ2-1, the V gene TRBV12-3 or TRBV12-4; 8 nucleotides match TRBD1. The CDR3 runs to 16 residues. Trimming took 2 bases from V and 5 from J; bases not matched to a gene: 8. CDR3 loop: CASSLFAGGLDNEQFF. Here the CDR3 DNA reads TGTGCCAGCAGTTTATTCGCAGGGGGCCTCGACAATGAGCAGTTCTTC.